One sample yielded the 20 T cell receptor beta chains listed below, sequenced in a study of blood T cell repertoires in COVID-19. TCRdb's table, derived via immunoSEQ multiplex PCR, lists solely in-frame clones and lacks some. There are 350,000 to 450,000 clones in the sample; around nine tenths occur only once, and less than 9% lies in the top ten. Sequenced: peripheral blood. All receptors derive from a woman aged 60-70 years with COVID-19, enrolled during active disease.

The chain has TRBV19 and TRBJ1-5; D call uncertain. Germline V gene data show CDR1 as LNHDA and CDR2 as SQIVND (reference sequence). V lost 7 bases, J lost 2 bases, and 9 bases lay in between. This CDR3 is 13 amino acids long. CDR3 protein: CASIGQGNQPQHF. CDR3 sequence (DNA): TGTGCCAGTATCGGTCAGGGCAATCAGCCCCAGCATTTT. Complete variable domain (other parts from reference TRBV19 and TRBJ1-5): DGGITQSPKYLFRKEGQNVTLSCEQNLNHDAMYWYRQDPGQGLRLIYYSQIVNDFQKGDIAEGYSVSREKKESFPLTVTSAQKNPTAFYLCASIGQGNQPQHFGDGTRLSIL.

In its sample, this clone was seen once. The V call is TRBV7-3, the J call TRBJ1-2, with 7 bases matching TRBD1. The CDR3 loop spans 14 amino acids. Germline values: CDR1 SGHTA, CDR2 FQGTGA. The trim removed 6 bases at V and 4 bases at J, leaving 8 bases unmatched. The CDR3 reads CASSLDRASYGYTF. In DNA form, the CDR3 reads TGTGCCAGCAGTCTCGACAGGGCGAGCTATGGCTACACCTTC.

The gene calls are TRBV6-5 and TRBJ2-7, with D perhaps matching TRBD2 (7 bases). This CDR3 region has 13 residues. Trimming left V 5 bases short and J 7 bases short, with 15 bases between. Germline assignment: CDR1 MNHEY and CDR2 SVGAGI. CDR3 amino acids: CASSNRGAREQYF. For the CDR3, the DNA is TGTGCCAGCAGTAACCGGGGGGCACGGGAGCAGTACTTC.

This clone was observed a single time. The V gene is TRBV6-1, the J gene TRBJ1-2, with TRBD1 identical over 9 bases. The CDR3 has 17 amino acids. Unmatched junction bases numbered 9, after V lost 0 bases and J lost 4 bases. The germline gives CDR1 MNHNS, CDR2 SASEGT. The CDR3 sequence: CASSEAGGTGSFYGYTF. Written as DNA, the CDR3 is TGTGCCAGCAGTGAAGCGGGGGGGACAGGGAGTTTCTATGGCTACACCTTC.

The chain combines TRBV30 with TRBJ1-1, with unresolved D. The V gene's germline CDR1 is GTSNPN and CDR2 SVGIG (reference sequence). Trimming cost V 1 base and J 1 base, with 7 bases left between them. The CDR3 has 13 amino acids. CDR3 nucleotide sequence: TGTGCCTGGAGTGAACATGAGAACACTGAAGCTTTCTTT. This sequence encodes CAWSEHENTEAFF.

This chain's CDR3 is CASSTGVGGYTF. CDR3 DNA: TGTGCCAGCAGTACAGGGGTAGGTGGCTACACCTTC. This chain links TRBV12-3 or TRBV12-4 with TRBJ1-2, with TRBD1 matching over 7 bases. CDR3 length equals 12 residues. The V gene end was trimmed by 5 bases and the J gene end by 7 bases; junction bases not matched to a gene: 4.

The genes are TRBV5-5 and TRBJ2-2; 8 positions agree with TRBD1. Trimming cost V 10 bases and J 1 base; bases outside gene matches: 9. Germline lookup yields CDR1 SGHKS and CDR2 YYEKEE (reference sequence). The CDR3 covers 15 residues. Written as DNA, the CDR3 is TGTGCCGGGAAATCCGGGACAGGGAACACCGGGGAGCTGTTTTTT. Translation: CAGKSGTGNTGELFF.

J is TRBJ2-1 and V is TRBV6-2 or TRBV6-3, with 7 bases aligning to TRBD2. CDR1 is MNHEY, CDR2 SVGEGT, per germline. The V and J ends lost 6 bases and 9 bases, in that order; junction bases with no gene match: 14. CDR3 size: 15 residues. The CDR3: CASSYLMGGYGEQFF. Here the CDR3 DNA reads TGTGCCAGCAGCTATCTCATGGGGGGGTACGGTGAGCAGTTCTTC.

The rearrangement links TRBV7-9 to TRBJ1-2; 8 positions match TRBD1. Germline CDR1 and CDR2: SEHNR and FQNEAQ (reference sequence). With 10 bases clipped from V and 1 base from J, the junction kept 11 bases outside the gene matches. The CDR3 has 15 amino acids. The CDR3 loop reads CANQPSGQDNYGYTF. The CDR3 DNA reads as TGTGCCAACCAGCCTTCGGGACAGGATAACTATGGCTACACCTTC.

This rearrangement joins TRBV1 to TRBJ1-5; the table's TRBD1 call for D was not verified on the DNA. TRBV1 is a pseudogene segment. The CDR3 runs 15 residues. CDR3 amino acids: CTSSQVRQGSEPQHF. For the CDR3, the DNA is TGCACCAGCAGCCAAGTGCGTCAGGGGAGCGAGCCCCAGCATTTT.

The chain couples TRBV3-1 (or the pseudogene TRBV3-2) to TRBJ2-5; possibly TRBD2 for D (6 bases). Per the germline V gene, CDR1 is LGHDT and CDR2 is YNNKEL (reference sequence). The CDR3 consists of 18 residues. The V gene lost 1 base and the J gene lost 0 bases, with 18 bases spanning the gap. The CDR3 region is CASSQVNFVRGNQETQYF. The CDR3 coding sequence is TGTGCCAGCAGCCAAGTCAATTTTGTACGGGGGAACCAAGAGACCCAGTACTTC.

The chain couples TRBV7-2 to TRBJ1-5, with D maybe TRBD1 (6 bases). CDR1 is SGHTA and CDR2 is FQGNSA in the germline V gene. With 5 bases removed from V and 2 bases from J, the gap between germline ends came to 16 bases. The CDR3 has 16 amino acids. CDR3 loop: CASSQVGAFGNQPQHF. The CDR3 nucleotides read TGTGCCAGCAGCCAGGTGGGGGCATTTGGCAATCAGCCCCAGCATTTT.

The chain is built from TRBV28 and TRBJ1-2, with a tentative D call TRBD1 (5 bases). The CDR3 is made up of 17 amino acids. V was shortened by 2 bases and J by 4 bases, with 20 bases between the two germline ends. Germline V gene data show CDR1 as MDHEN and CDR2 as SYDVKM. CDR3 DNA: TGTGCCAGCAGTTTAGGGGTTTCCGACAGCGTAGTCTATGGCTACACCTTC. It is translated as CASSLGVSDSVVYGYTF.

This clone was seen just once. The chain couples TRBV29-1 to TRBJ1-5; 7 bases are shared with TRBD1. CDR1 and CDR2 from the germline V gene are SQVTM and ANQGSEA. After removal of 5 bases from V and 7 bases from J, the junction contained 14 bases not matched to a gene. The CDR3 runs 15 residues. Here the CDR3 DNA reads TGCAGCGTTCCGGCGGACAGGAACTCCGCACAGCCCCAGCATTTT. As protein: CSVPADRNSAQPQHF.

V gene TRBV6-5 combines with J gene TRBJ1-1, with D maybe TRBD1 (5 bases). In germline, CDR1 is MNHEY, CDR2 SVGAGI. This CDR3 is 14 amino acids long. The V end lost 6 bases, the J end lost 10 bases, and 21 bases lay between the germline ends. CDR3 DNA sequence: TGTGCCAGCAGGGACCCGGGGGGGAACGGACGAGCTTTCTTT. It codes for CASRDPGGNGRAFF.

J is TRBJ1-1 and V is TRBV4-1, with D unresolved. CDR3 size: 15 residues. Germline lookup yields CDR1 MGHRA and CDR2 YSYEKL. V was shortened by 4 bases and J by 1 base, with 13 bases between the two germline ends. The CDR3 sequence: CASSRSYITNTEAFF. In DNA form, the CDR3 reads TGCGCCAGCAGCCGGAGTTACATAACGAACACTGAAGCTTTCTTT.

A remark on this clone: A much larger clone differs by one base, so this may be a read error. This chain joins TRBV2 and TRBJ1-5; TRBD1 aligns across 10 bases. V shed 6 bases and J 5 bases; nucleotides not matched to a gene: 1. In germline, CDR1 is SNHLY, CDR2 FYNNEI. The CDR3 consists of 13 residues. The CDR3 protein is CASRGTGDQPQHF. The CDR3 nucleotides read TGTGCCAGCAGAGGGACAGGGGATCAGCCCCAGCATTTT.

The chain joins TRBV13 to TRBJ1-4; D is perhaps TRBD1 (5 bases). Deletions cut 1 base from V and 7 bases from J, with 13 bases between. Germline values: CDR1 PRHDT, CDR2 FYEKMQ (reference sequence). This CDR3 region has 15 residues. CDR3 DNA: TGTGCCAGCAGCTTAGACCGGGGCGGGGGTGAAAAACTGTTTTTT. Amino acids: CASSLDRGGGEKLFF.

This clone was found a few times. One junction end disagrees with the germline gene, perhaps due to a read error. The chain couples TRBV11-2 to TRBJ1-2; TRBD1 matches 7 bases. Germline V gene sequence: CDR1 SGHAT, CDR2 FQNNGV. The length of the CDR3 is 14 residues. CDR3: CASSIDRVGYGYTF. The CDR3 DNA sequence: TGTGCCAGCAGCATAGACAGGGTCGGCTATGGCTACACCTTC.

This chain connects TRBV4-3 to TRBJ2-7, with 8 bases matching TRBD1. Germline V lookup: CDR1 LGHNA, CDR2 YSLEER. V lost 1 base to trimming and J lost 3 bases; unmatched junction nucleotides: 5. This CDR3 has 15 residues. The CDR3 here is CASSQGGQGNYEQYF. CDR3 bases: TGCGCCAGCAGCCAAGGAGGACAGGGAAACTACGAGCAGTACTTC.